The 19 T cell receptor beta chains below come from one sample, sequenced in a study of vaccination effects on CD4 cells after COVID-19. The antigens for these receptors are not known. With the ViraFEST assay, the study expanded antigen-specific CD4+ T cells using viral peptide pools, then sequenced them. Isolation of CD4+ T cells took place after less than 12 days of culture. Previously uninfected by SARS-CoV-2, the vaccine recipients also showed negative nucleocapsid antibodies. Sequenced by immunoSEQ multiplex PCR; TCRdb stores in-frame clones only, minus some. The top ten clones hold approximately 20% of a sample with roughly 60,000 clones, roughly 70% of them seen once. Sequenced material: CD4+ T cells from PBMCs cultured with SARS-CoV-2 spike peptides, taken before COVID-19 vaccination. All receptors come from a human donor who received a COVID-19 vaccine.

The gene calls are TRBV6-5 and TRBJ2-3, with D possibly matching TRBD1 (5 bases). The CDR3 length is 13 residues. CDR1 and CDR2 from the germline V gene are MNHEY and SVGAGI. V was pared by 8 bases and J by 2 bases, with 11 bases between. As DNA, the CDR3 is TGTGCCAGCCTTGACAGTAACACAGATACGCAGTATTTT. It encodes CASLDSNTDTQYF.

This clone was detected only once. The CDR3 DNA follows: TGTGCCAGCTTTTTCGGCAGGAAAACCTTCGGAAACACCATATATTTT. This sequence encodes CASFFGRKTFGNTIYF. The chain combines TRBV5-8 with TRBJ1-3; D remains ambiguous. The ends were cut back, 7 bases at V and 4 bases at J, with 21 bases in the middle. This CDR3 is built from 16 residues. The V gene's germline CDR1 is SGHTS and CDR2 YDEGEE.

The chain couples TRBV30 to TRBJ2-7; D is unresolved. Germline CDR1 GTSNPN, CDR2 SVGIG (reference sequence). V was clipped by 4 bases and J by 0 bases, with 4 bases between them. This CDR3 is built from 11 residues. The CDR3 DNA sequence: TGTGCCTGGACTGACTCCTACGAGCAGTACTTC. It specifies CAWTDSYEQYF.

The table lists this clone with a count of one. The rearrangement uses TRBV5-5 and TRBJ2-7; 11 bases agree with TRBD1. Unmatched junction bases numbered 4, after V lost 3 bases and J lost 5 bases. Germline V gives CDR1 SGHKS, CDR2 YYEKEE (reference sequence). CDR3 length equals 14 residues. Here the CDR3 DNA reads TGTGCCAGCAGCTCGGGACAGGGGGTCGACGAGCAGTACTTC. Translated: CASSSGQGVDEQYF.

Of note for this clone: The sample carries other DNA sequences with the same CDR3. The genes are TRBV30 and TRBJ1-1; D not certain. The length of the CDR3 is 11 residues. The germline CDR1 and CDR2 sequences are GTSNPN and SVGIG (reference sequence). Deletions cut 2 bases from V and 8 bases from J, with 9 bases between. The CDR3 here is CAWSSLGEAFF. Here the CDR3 DNA reads TGTGCCTGGAGTAGTCTAGGGGAAGCTTTCTTT.

This sequence joins TRBV13 and TRBJ2-3; the D gene is possibly TRBD2 (5 bases). Trimming took 1 base from V and 6 from J, leaving 11 bases between them. CDR1 and CDR2 from the germline V gene are PRHDT and FYEKMQ (reference sequence). CDR3 length equals 14 residues. Written as DNA, the CDR3 is TGTGCCAGCAGCTTAGCTGCCCCGGGGGATACGCAGTATTTT. Its protein is CASSLAAPGDTQYF.

This clone has a single count. The junction does not match germline at one end; this may be a read error. The V call is TRBV5-5, the J call TRBJ1-1; 7 bases map to TRBD1. Germline CDR1 reads SGHKS; CDR2 reads YYEKEE (reference sequence). CDR3 length: 15 residues. The CDR3 is CASSLQGRSNAEAFF. The CDR3 coding sequence is TGTGCCAGCAGCTTACAGGGGCGATCGAACGCTGAAGCTTTCTTT.

Only one count was recorded for this clone. The rearrangement joins TRBV5-5 to TRBJ2-7; D possibly corresponds to TRBD2 (6 bases). The CDR3 covers 13 residues. V dropped 2 bases and J dropped 6 bases, with 12 bases sitting between them. The germline V gene encodes CDR1 SGHKS and CDR2 YYEKEE (reference sequence). The CDR3 nucleotides read TGTGCCAGCAGCTTAGGCGGGGTGATCGAGCAGTACTTC. The encoded protein is CASSLGGVIEQYF.

This chain links TRBV4-3 with TRBJ1-2; the D gene is possibly TRBD1 (6 bases). The CDR3 sequence is 16 residues long. Germline CDR1 LGHNA, CDR2 YSLEER. V was shortened by 5 bases and J by 4 bases, with 20 bases between the two germline ends. CDR3 nucleotide sequence: TGCGCCAGCAGCAGAGAACAGGGAAGGTTTGGCTATGGCTACACCTTC. Translation: CASSREQGRFGYGYTF.

This clone came up a few times. CDR3 residues: CASSPRTANYGYTF. As DNA, the CDR3 is TGTGCCAGCAGTCCCCGGACCGCTAACTATGGCTACACCTTC. The chain is built from TRBV2 and TRBJ1-2; no definite D call. The CDR3 extends over 14 amino acids. CDR1 is SNHLY and CDR2 is FYNNEI in the germline V gene. Trimming took off 5 bases at V and 0 bases at J, with 10 bases between the two ends.

The DNA for the CDR3 is TGTGCCAGTAGTCAGACAGGGGGCTCAGATACGCAGTATTTT. Its translation is CASSQTGGSDTQYF. This chain connects TRBV19 to TRBJ2-3; 10 bases are shared with TRBD1. The V segment lost 5 bases and the J segment 4 bases; nucleotides outside the gene matches: 3. In germline, CDR1 is LNHDA, CDR2 SQIVND (reference sequence). The CDR3 is made up of 14 amino acids.

The chain uses TRBV18 and TRBJ2-7; tentatively, D is TRBD1 (5 bases). The germline V gene has CDR1 KGHSH and CDR2 LQKENI. The CDR3 contains 15 residues. The ends were cut back, 3 bases at V and 0 bases at J, with 12 bases in the middle. CDR3 sequence: CASSPRQLSSYEQYF. The DNA for the CDR3 is TGTGCCAGCTCACCTAGACAGCTAAGCTCCTACGAGCAGTACTTC.

The V call is TRBV18, the J call TRBJ2-3, with D unclear. CDR3 length: 14 amino acids. V gave up 2 bases and J gave up 4 bases, with 10 bases separating them. Germline V lookup: CDR1 KGHSH, CDR2 LQKENI. As DNA, the CDR3 is TGTGCCAGCTCACCAAAGACTGAGGCAGATACGCAGTATTTT. Its translation is CASSPKTEADTQYF.

The chain combines TRBV19 with TRBJ2-7; TRBD1 might be the D (7 bases). The CDR3 is 16 residues long. Germline V gives CDR1 LNHDA, CDR2 SQIVND (reference sequence). V was clipped by 5 bases and J by 2 bases, with 19 bases between them. The CDR3 sequence is CASSGGTVSLAYEQYF. In nucleotides, the CDR3 is TGTGCCAGTAGTGGAGGGACAGTCTCCCTGGCCTACGAGCAGTACTTC.

A single count supports this clone. The rearrangement joins TRBV27 to TRBJ2-5; TRBD1 matches at 9 bases. J lost 6 bases, V lost 5 bases, and 7 bases had no gene match. CDR1 and CDR2 (germline): MNHEY, SMNVEV (reference sequence). This CDR3 has 14 residues. CDR3 protein: CASSPRQGGKTQYF. Written as DNA, the CDR3 is TGTGCCAGCAGTCCGAGACAGGGGGGGAAGACCCAGTACTTC.

A remark on this clone: This sample includes further DNA sequences coding for the same CDR3. This chain's CDR3 is CASSLGQGGGYTF. The CDR3 DNA reads as TGTGCCAGCAGTTTAGGGCAGGGGGGAGGCTACACCTTC. The rearrangement joins TRBV12-3 or TRBV12-4 to TRBJ1-2; 7 bases agree with TRBD1. V lost 1 base and J lost 8; bases outside the gene matches: 4. The CDR3 covers 13 residues.

This clone was recorded once. The chain is built from TRBV28 and TRBJ1-2, with D tentatively TRBD1 (6 bases). Germline V gives CDR1 MDHEN, CDR2 SYDVKM. The CDR3 extends over 16 amino acids. Deletions cut 2 bases from V and 8 bases from J, with 21 bases between. DNA for the CDR3: TGTGCCAGCAGTTTAATTTCTGGGGGCCAAACTAGCGGCTACACCTTC. Protein product: CASSLISGGQTSGYTF.

The CDR3 here is CASSVGAASPLHF. CDR3 DNA sequence: TGTGCCAGCAGCGTAGGGGCAGCCTCACCCCTCCACTTT. The V and J genes are TRBV9 and TRBJ1-6; D gene uncertain. The CDR3 is 13 residues long. The germline V and J ends were trimmed by 0 bases and 10 bases, with 8 bases remaining between them. Per germline, CDR1 SGDLS and CDR2 YYNGEE.

This rearrangement joins TRBV7-9 to TRBJ2-2, with D hard to call. Deletions cut 1 base from V and 8 bases from J, with 8 bases between. CDR3 length: 13 residues. In germline, CDR1 is SEHNR, CDR2 FQNEAQ (reference sequence). In DNA form, the CDR3 reads TGTGCCAGCAGCTTAGTGGAATTTGGGGAGCTGTTTTTT. Translating gives CASSLVEFGELFF.